The source of this T cell receptor beta chain is a study of identical twins. The study, taken as a whole, reports: Cord blood beta clonotypes present at high abundance carried fewer insertions; no such pattern appeared in memory repertoires.

This CDR3 is built from 16 residues. Germline CDR1 MNHEY, CDR2 SVGAGI. V lost 4 bases to trimming and J lost 3 bases; unmatched junction nucleotides: 6. MiXCR, applied by TCRdb to the 5' RACE reads, yields one record per CDR3 protein. The data show about 470,000 distinct CDR3 sequences, 24% seen once. Concerning this clonotype itself: The antigen remains unidentified.

These same records also appear under a second study, on T cells expressing NK-cell markers. That source reports: Leadership of the CD3+CD56-NKG2C+ fraction also belonged to these clonotypes in several donors. Certain NKG2C+ T cell clones were expanded, and their HCMV specificity remained unclear.

V usage is TRBV6-5 and J usage is TRBJ2-1; 10 nucleotides match TRBD2. The sequenced material came from CD4+ T cells sorted from blood. The TCR was taken from a woman younger than 35 in good health. The CDR3 DNA sequence: TGTGCCAGCAGTTTTACCTCTAGCGGGGGCTACAATGAGCAGTTCTTC. This sequence encodes CASSFTSSGGYNEQFF.